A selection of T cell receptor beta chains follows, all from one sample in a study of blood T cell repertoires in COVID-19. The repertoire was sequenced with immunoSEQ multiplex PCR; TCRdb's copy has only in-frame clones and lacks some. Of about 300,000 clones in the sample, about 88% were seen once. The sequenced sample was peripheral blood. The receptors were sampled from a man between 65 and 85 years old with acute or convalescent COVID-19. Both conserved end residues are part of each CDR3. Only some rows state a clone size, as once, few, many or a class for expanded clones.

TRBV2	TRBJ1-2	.	CASRLQGYTF
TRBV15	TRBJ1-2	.	CATSRDHGGLGYTF
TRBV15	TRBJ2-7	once	CATSRPTASSYEQYF
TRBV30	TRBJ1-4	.	CAWREGGNEKLFF
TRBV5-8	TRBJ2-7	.	CASSFRQVKEQYF
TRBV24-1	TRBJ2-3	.	CATSDLSRTGGPDTQYF
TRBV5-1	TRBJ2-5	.	CASSLVREGETQYF
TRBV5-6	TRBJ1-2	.	CASSDTGGNGYTF
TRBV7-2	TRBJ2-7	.	CASSFDRTGYEQYF
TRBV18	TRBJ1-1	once	CASSPTGGAQDTEAFF
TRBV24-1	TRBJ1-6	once	CATSDCDSGQGICQNSPLHF
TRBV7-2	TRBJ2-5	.	CASSLYVETQYF
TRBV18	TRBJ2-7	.	CASSPSDRTYEQYF
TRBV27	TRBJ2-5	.	CASSLLPYQETQYF
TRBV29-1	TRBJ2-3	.	CSAGTSGRIHTQYF
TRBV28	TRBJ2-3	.	CASSPNLANTDTQYF
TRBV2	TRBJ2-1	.	CASSDRRLASNEQFF
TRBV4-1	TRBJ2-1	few	CASSQGGLAGVRKNEQFF
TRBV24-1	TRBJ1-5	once	CATTPAGAKFYSNQPQHF
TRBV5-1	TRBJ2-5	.	CASSLAGTEWETQYF
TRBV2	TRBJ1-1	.	CASSPLLPSEAFF
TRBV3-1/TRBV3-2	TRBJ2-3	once	CASSQAIHDARHTQYF
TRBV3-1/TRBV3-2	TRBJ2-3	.	CASSPLAGGSTDTQYF
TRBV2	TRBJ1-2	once	CASATGQGRGGYTF
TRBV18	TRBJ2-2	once	CASSPDRSNTGELFF
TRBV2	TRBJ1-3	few	CASSVLGQGSGNTIYF
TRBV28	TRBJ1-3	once	CASRSARARNGNTIYF
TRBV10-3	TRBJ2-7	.	CAIRGGSGALYEQYF
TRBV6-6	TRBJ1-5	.	CASSYSAALGNQPQHF
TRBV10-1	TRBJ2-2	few	CASSEGLNTGELFF
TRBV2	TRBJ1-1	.	CASRGDGHTEAFF
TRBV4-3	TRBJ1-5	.	CASSQGTGEFQPQHF
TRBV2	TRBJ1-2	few	CASSPQDRGLIGYTF
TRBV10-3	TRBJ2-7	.	CAISESGGASYEQYF
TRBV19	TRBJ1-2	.	CASSTGGRRNYGYTF
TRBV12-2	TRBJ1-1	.	CASRLHRVGHMNTEAFF
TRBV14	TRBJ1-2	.	CASSQGAAYGYTF
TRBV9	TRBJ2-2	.	CASSVGQGAAGELFF
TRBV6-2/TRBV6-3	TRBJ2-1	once	CASSFAGTSRSQFF
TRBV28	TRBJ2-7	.	CASNPGSSYEQYF
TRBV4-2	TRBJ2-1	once	CASSQDASGGFNEQFF
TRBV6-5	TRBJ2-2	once	CASTTTSSTGELFF
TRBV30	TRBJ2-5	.	CAWSVLVSPRETQYF
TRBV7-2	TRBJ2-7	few	CASSSLAVVGYEQYF
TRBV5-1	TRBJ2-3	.	CASSSGLADSTDTQYF
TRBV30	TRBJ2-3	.	CAWSLGTGGSTDTQYF
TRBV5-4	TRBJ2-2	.	CASSRWGQGRAGELFF
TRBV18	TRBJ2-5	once	CASSPQGQETQYF
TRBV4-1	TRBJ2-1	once	CASSPREVSGRNEQFF
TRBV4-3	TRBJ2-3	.	CASSQDEGTDTQYF
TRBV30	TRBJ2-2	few	CAWKADLNTGELFF
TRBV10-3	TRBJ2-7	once	CATTDRGQGEQYF
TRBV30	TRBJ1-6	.	CAWSGQGNSPLHF
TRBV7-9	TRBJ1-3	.	CASRSGAGNTIYF
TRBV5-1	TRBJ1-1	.	CASSFGANTEAFF
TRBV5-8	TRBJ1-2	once	CASSLPLTGGYGYTF
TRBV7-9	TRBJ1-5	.	CASSLGGDQPQHF